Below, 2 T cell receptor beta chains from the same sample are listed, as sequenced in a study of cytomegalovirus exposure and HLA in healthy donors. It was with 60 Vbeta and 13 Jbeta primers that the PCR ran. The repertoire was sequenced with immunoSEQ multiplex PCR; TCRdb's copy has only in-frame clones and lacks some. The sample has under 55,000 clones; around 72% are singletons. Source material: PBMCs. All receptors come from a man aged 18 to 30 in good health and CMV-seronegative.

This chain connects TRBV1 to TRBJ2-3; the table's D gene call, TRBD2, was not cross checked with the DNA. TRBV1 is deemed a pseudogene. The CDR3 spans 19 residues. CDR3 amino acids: CTSSQDPPTSGSPTDTQYF. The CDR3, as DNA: TGCACCAGCAGCCAAGATCCGCCGACTAGCGGGAGCCCCACAGATACGCAGTATTTT.

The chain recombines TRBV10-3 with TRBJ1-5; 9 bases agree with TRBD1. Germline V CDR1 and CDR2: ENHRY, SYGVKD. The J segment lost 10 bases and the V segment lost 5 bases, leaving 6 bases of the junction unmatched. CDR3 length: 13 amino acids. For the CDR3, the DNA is TGTGCCATCAGTCCCGGGACAGGGTATCCCCAGCATTTT. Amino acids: CAISPGTGYPQHF.